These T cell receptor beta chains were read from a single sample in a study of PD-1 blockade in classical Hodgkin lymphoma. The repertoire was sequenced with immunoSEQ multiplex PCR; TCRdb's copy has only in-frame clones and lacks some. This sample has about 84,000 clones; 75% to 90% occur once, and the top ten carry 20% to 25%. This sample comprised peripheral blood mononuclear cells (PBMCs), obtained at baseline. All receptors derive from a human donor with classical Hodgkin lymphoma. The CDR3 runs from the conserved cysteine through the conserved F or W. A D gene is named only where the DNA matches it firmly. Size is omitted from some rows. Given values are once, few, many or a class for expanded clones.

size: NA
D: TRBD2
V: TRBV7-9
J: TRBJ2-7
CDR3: CASSRTSGMYEQYF
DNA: TGTGCCAGCAGCAGGACTAGCGGGATGTACGAGCAGTACTTC

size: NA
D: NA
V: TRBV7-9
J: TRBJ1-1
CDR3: CASSREFATEAFF
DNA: TGTGCCAGCAGTCGCGAATTTGCCACTGAAGCTTTCTTT

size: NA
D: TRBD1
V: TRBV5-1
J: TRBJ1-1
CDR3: CASSFGQASDTEAFF
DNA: TGCGCCAGCAGCTTCGGACAGGCCTCTGACACTGAAGCTTTCTTT

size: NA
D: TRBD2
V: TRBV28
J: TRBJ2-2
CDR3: CASIDIFGRSGELFF
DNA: TGTGCCAGCATTGACATATTCGGGAGGTCCGGGGAGCTGTTTTTT

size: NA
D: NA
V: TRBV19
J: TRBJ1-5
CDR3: CASSRGSNQPQHF
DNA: TGTGCCAGTAGTCGTGGAAGCAATCAGCCCCAGCATTTT

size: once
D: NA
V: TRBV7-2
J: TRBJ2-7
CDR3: CASSSTGGLKEQYF
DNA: TGTGCCAGCAGCTCAACAGGGGGACTAAAAGAGCAGTACTTC

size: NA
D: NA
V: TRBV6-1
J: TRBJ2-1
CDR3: CASTQRSSYNEQFF
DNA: TGTGCCAGCACCCAGCGGAGCTCCTACAATGAGCAGTTCTTC

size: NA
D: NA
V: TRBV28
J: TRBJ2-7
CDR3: CASTDPGNEQYF
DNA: TGTGCCAGCACCGATCCAGGAAACGAGCAGTACTTC

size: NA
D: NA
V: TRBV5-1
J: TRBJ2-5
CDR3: CASSPTNILQETQYF
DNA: TGCGCCAGCAGCCCAACCAATATCCTCCAAGAGACCCAGTACTTC

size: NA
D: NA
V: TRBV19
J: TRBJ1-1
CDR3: CASSYWTRPGTEAFF
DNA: TGTGCCAGTAGTTATTGGACCAGGCCGGGCACTGAAGCTTTCTTT

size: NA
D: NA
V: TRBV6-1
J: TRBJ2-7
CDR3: CASKVAGGGIDEQYF
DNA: TGTGCCAGCAAAGTAGCAGGGGGAGGGATCGACGAGCAGTACTTC

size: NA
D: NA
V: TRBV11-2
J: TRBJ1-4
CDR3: CASSAPGRGNEKLFF
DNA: TGTGCCAGCAGCGCACCGGGCAGGGGTAATGAAAAACTGTTTTTT

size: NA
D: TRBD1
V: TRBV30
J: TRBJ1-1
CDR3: CAWSPSGTGKAFF
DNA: TGTGCCTGGAGCCCGTCCGGGACAGGGAAAGCTTTCTTT

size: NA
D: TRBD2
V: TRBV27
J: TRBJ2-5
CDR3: CASRVRLAGEVTQYF
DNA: TGTGCCAGCAGGGTAAGACTAGCGGGAGAAGTGACCCAGTACTTC

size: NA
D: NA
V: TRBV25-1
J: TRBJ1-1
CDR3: CANPTRLMNTEAFF
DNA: TGTGCCAACCCTACCCGACTAATGAACACTGAAGCTTTCTTT

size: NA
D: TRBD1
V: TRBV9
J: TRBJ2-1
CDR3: CASSVSGGSYNEQFF
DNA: TGTGCCAGCAGCGTATCAGGGGGTTCCTACAATGAGCAGTTCTTC

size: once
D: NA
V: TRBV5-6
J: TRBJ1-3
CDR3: CASSSYLRPSSGNTIYF
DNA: TGTGCCAGCAGCTCGTACCTCCGGCCGAGCTCTGGAAACACCATATATTTT

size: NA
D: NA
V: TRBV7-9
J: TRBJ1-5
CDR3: CATEPGQGSNQPQHF
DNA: TGTGCCACCGAGCCCGGGCAGGGGAGCAATCAGCCCCAGCATTTT

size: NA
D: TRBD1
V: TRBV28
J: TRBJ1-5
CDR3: CASSPRTGGNQPQHF
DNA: TGTGCCAGCAGTCCAAGGACAGGGGGCAATCAGCCCCAGCATTTT

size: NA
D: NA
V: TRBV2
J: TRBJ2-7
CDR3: CASSLGGASYEQYF
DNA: TGTGCCAGCAGCTTGGGGGGCGCCTCCTACGAGCAGTACTTC

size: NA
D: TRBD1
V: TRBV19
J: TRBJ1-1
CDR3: CASSIMETGGSGEAFF
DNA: TGTGCCAGTAGTATTATGGAGACAGGGGGCTCGGGTGAAGCTTTCTTT

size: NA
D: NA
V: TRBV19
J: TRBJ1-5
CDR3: CATRGRNQPQHF
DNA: TGTGCCACACGGGGTCGCAATCAGCCCCAGCATTTT

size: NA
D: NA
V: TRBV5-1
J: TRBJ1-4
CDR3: CASSKGPDGEKLFF
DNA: TGCGCCAGCAGCAAGGGACCAGATGGGGAAAAACTGTTTTTT

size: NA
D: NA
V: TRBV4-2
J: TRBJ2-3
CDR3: CASSQGSSGGTDTQYF
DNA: TGTGCCAGCAGCCAAGGGTCGAGCGGAGGCACAGATACGCAGTATTTT

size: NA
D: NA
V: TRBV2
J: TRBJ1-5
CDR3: CASSVGPRGHQPQHF
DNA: TGTGCCAGCAGCGTCGGACCCAGGGGCCATCAGCCCCAGCATTTT

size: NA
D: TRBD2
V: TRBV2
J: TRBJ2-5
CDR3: CASTPSRGRGVEETQYF
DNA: TGTGCCAGCACCCCGTCTCGGGGGAGGGGAGTCGAGGAGACCCAGTACTTC

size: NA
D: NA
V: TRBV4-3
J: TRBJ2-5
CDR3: CASSQGRSLETQYF
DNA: TGCGCCAGCAGCCAAGGTCGTTCTTTAGAGACCCAGTACTTC

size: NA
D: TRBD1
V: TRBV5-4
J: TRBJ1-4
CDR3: CASSLAGRGRTNEKLFF
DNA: TGTGCCAGCAGCTTGGCGGGGAGGGGGCGGACTAATGAAAAACTGTTTTTT

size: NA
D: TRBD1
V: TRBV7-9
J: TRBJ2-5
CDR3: CASQRGLQETQYF
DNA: TGTGCCAGCCAAAGGGGGCTACAAGAGACCCAGTACTTC

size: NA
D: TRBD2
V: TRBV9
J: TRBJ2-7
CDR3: CASSVEAGGGYEQYF
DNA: TGTGCCAGCAGCGTAGAGGCGGGAGGTGGCTACGAGCAGTACTTC

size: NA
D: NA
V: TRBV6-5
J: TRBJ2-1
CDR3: CASSYSISRYNEQFF
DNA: TGTGCCAGCAGTTACTCGATCTCCAGGTACAATGAGCAGTTCTTC

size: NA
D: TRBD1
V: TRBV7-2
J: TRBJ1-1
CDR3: CASSLVGQGNTEAFF
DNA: TGTGCCAGCAGCTTAGTGGGACAGGGTAACACTGAAGCTTTCTTT

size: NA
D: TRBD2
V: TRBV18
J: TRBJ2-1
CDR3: CASSTSAGDYNEQFF
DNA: TGTGCCAGCTCAACATCAGCGGGAGACTACAATGAGCAGTTCTTC

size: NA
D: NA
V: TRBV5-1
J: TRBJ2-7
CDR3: CASSLVPGVSYEQYF
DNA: TGCGCCAGCAGCTTGGTACCAGGGGTATCCTACGAGCAGTACTTC

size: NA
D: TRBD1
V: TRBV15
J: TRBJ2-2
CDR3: CATSGNRGRGGELFF
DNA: TGTGCCACCAGCGGTAACAGGGGGCGTGGCGGGGAGCTGTTTTTT

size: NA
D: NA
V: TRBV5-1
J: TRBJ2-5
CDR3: CASSLGLRETQYF
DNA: TGCGCCAGCAGCTTGGGACTAAGGGAGACCCAGTACTTC

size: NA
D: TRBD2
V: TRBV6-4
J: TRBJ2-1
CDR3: CASSPGLAYNEQFF
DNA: TGTGCCAGCAGCCCGGGACTAGCTTACAATGAGCAGTTCTTC

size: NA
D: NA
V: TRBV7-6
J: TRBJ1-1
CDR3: CASSRTGEAFF
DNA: TGTGCCAGCAGCCGGACTGGGGAAGCTTTCTTT

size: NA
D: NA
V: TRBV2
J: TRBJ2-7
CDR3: CASSPYDEQYF
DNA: TGTGCCAGCAGTCCTTATGACGAGCAGTACTTC

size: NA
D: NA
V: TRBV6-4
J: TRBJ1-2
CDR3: CASSDSPGNYGYTF
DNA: TGTGCCAGCAGTGACTCGCCAGGGAACTATGGCTACACCTTC

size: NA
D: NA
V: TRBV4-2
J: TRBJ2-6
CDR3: CASSQDLYGGLSGANVLTF
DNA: TGTGCCAGCAGCCAAGATCTTTATGGGGGCCTCTCTGGGGCCAACGTCCTGACTTTC

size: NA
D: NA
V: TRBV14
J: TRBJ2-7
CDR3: CASSQGPDYLVSYEQYF
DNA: TGTGCCAGCAGCCAAGGACCCGACTACCTCGTGTCCTACGAGCAGTACTTC

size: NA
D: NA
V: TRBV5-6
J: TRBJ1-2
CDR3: CASWGQGKDGYTF
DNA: TGTGCCAGCTGGGGGCAGGGAAAGGATGGCTACACCTTC

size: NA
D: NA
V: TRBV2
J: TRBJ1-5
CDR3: CASRGDWTDLNQPQHF
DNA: TGTGCCAGCAGGGGGGATTGGACAGATCTCAATCAGCCCCAGCATTTT

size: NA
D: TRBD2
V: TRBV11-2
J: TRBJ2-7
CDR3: CASSPAGLAGDYEQYF
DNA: TGTGCCAGCAGCCCGGCGGGGCTAGCGGGGGACTACGAGCAGTACTTC

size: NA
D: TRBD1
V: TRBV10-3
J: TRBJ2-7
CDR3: CATTDLPRPGQGCF
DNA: TGTGCCACCACAGACCTTCCCCGGCCGGGACAGGGTTGCTTC

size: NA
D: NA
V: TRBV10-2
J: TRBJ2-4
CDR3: CASRDRESPLAKNIQYF
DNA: TGCGCCAGCAGGGACAGAGAATCCCCACTAGCCAAAAACATTCAGTACTTC

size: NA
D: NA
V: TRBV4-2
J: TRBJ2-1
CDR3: CASSQDTINSYNEQFF
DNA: TGTGCCAGCAGCCAAGATACCATCAACTCCTACAATGAGCAGTTCTTC

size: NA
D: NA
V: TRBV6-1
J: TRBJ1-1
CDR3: CASSDISPYEAFF
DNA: TGTGCCAGCAGTGACATTTCCCCCTATGAAGCTTTCTTT

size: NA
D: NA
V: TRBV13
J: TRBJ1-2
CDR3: CASSLGLRGPYGYTF
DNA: TGTGCCAGCAGCTTAGGACTACGGGGGCCCTATGGCTACACCTTC

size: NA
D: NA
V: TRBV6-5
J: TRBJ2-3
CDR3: CASSYSSGGWADTQYF
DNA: TGTGCCAGCAGTTACTCGAGTGGGGGGTGGGCAGATACGCAGTATTTT

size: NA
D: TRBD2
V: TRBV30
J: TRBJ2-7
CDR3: CALHKREAATYEQYF
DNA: TGTGCCTTACACAAGCGGGAGGCCGCGACTTACGAGCAGTACTTC